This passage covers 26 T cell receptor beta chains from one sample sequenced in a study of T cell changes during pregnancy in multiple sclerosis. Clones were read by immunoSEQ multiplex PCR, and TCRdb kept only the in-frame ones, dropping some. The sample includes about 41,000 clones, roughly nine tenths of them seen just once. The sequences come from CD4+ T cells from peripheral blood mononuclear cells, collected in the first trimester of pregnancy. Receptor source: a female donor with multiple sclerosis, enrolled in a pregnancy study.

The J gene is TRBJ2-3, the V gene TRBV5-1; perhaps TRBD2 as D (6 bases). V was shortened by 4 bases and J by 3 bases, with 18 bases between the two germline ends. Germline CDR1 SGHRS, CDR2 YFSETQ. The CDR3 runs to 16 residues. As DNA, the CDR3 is TGCGCCAGCAGCCCGAACCCGGGAGAGAAGACAGATACGCAGTATTTT. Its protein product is CASSPNPGEKTDTQYF.

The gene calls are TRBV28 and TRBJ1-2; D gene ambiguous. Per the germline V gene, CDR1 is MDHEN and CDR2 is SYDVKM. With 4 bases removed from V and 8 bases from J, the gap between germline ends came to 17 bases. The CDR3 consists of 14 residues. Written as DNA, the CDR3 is TGTGCCAGCAGTTACGGCCAGGCCCAGATCGGCTACACCTTC. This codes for CASSYGQAQIGYTF.

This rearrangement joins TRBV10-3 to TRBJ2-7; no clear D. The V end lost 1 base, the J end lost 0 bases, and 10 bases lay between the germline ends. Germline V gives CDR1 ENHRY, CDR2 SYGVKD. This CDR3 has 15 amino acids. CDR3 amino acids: CAISEFDGFSYEQYF. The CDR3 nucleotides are TGTGCCATCAGTGAGTTCGACGGGTTCTCCTACGAGCAGTACTTC.

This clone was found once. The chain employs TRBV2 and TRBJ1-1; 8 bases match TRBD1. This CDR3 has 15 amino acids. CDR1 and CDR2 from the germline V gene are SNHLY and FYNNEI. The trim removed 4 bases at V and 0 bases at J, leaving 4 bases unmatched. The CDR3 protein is CASSGQGPMNTEAFF. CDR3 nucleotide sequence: TGTGCCAGCAGTGGACAGGGGCCTATGAACACTGAAGCTTTCTTT.

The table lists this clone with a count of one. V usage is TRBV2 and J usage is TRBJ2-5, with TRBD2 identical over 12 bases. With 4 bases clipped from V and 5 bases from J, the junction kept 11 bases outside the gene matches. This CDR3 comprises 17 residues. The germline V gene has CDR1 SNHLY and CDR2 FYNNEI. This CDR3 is CASSARTSGNLVETQYF. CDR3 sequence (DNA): TGTGCCAGCAGTGCCCGGACTAGCGGGAACCTCGTCGAGACCCAGTACTTC.

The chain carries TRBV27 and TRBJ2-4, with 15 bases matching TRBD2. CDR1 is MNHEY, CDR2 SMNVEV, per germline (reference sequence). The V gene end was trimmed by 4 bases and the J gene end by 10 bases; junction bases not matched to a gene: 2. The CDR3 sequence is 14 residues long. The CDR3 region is CASSSGLAGGIQYF. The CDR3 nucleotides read TGTGCCAGCAGTTCGGGACTAGCGGGAGGAATTCAGTACTTC.

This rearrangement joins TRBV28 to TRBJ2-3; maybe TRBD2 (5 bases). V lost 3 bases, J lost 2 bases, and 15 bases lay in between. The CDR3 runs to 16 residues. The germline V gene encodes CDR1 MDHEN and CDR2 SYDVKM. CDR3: CASSFTGPLATDTQYF. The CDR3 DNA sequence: TGTGCCAGCAGTTTTACTGGACCTCTAGCCACAGATACGCAGTATTTT.

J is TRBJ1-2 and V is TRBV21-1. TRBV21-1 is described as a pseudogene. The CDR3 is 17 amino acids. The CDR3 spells CASSKAPDIGGRSGYTF. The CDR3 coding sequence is TGTGCCAGCAGCAAAGCGCCTGACATCGGGGGGCGTTCTGGCTACACCTTC.

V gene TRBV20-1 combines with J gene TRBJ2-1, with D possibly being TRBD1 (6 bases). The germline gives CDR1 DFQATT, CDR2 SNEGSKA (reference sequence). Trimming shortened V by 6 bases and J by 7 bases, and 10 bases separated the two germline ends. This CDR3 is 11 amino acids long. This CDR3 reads CSAHRENEQFF. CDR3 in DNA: TGCAGTGCCCACAGGGAGAATGAGCAGTTCTTC.

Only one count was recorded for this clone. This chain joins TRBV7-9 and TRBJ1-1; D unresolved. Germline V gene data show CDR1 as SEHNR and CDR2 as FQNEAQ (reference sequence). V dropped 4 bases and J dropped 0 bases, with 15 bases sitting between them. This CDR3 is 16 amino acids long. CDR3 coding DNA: TGTGCCAGCAGCTCCGATAGATTAGACTTGAACACTGAAGCTTTCTTT. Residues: CASSSDRLDLNTEAFF. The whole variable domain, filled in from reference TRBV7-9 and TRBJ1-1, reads DTGVSQNPRHKITKRGQNVTFRCDPISEHNRLYWYRQTLGQGPEFLTYFQNEAQLEKSRLLSDRFSAERPKGSFSTLEIQRTEQGDSAMYLCASSSDRLDLNTEAFFGQGTRLTVV.

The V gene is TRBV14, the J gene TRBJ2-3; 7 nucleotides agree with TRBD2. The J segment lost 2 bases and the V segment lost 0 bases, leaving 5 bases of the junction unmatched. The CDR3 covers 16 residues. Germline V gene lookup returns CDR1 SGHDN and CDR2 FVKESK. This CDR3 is CASSQDIAGPTDTQYF. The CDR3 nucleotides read TGTGCCAGCAGCCAAGATATAGCGGGCCCCACAGATACGCAGTATTTT.

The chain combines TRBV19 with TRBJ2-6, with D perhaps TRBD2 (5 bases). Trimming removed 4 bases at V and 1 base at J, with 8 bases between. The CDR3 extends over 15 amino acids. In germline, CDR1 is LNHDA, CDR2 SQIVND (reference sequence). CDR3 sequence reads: CASSTTRSGANVLTF. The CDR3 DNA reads TGTGCCAGTAGTACCACTAGATCTGGGGCCAACGTCCTGACTTTC. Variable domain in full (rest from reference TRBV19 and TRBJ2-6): DGGITQSPKYLFRKEGQNVTLSCEQNLNHDAMYWYRQDPGQGLRLIYYSQIVNDFQKGDIAEGYSVSREKKESFPLTVTSAQKNPTAFYLCASSTTRSGANVLTFGAGSRLTVL.

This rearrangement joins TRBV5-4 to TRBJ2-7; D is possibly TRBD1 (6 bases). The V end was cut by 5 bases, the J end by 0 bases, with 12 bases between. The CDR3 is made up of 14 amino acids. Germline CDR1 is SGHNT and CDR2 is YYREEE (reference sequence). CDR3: CASSWDILSYEQYF. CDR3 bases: TGTGCCAGCAGTTGGGACATCCTCTCCTACGAGCAGTACTTC.

This chain's CDR3 is CAILTGGRETQYF. The CDR3 coding sequence is TGTGCCATCCTGACAGGGGGCAGAGAGACCCAGTACTTC. The V and J genes are TRBV2 and TRBJ2-5; TRBD1 aligns across 10 bases. V dropped 10 bases and J dropped 4; count of bases not matched to a gene: 6. This CDR3 has 13 amino acids. Germline CDR1 reads SNHLY; CDR2 reads FYNNEI.

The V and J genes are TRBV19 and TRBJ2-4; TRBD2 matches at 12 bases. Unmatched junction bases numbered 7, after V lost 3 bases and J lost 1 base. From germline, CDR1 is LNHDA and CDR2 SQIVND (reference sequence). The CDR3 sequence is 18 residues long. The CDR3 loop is CASSIPSGRAEAKNIQYF. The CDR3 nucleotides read TGTGCCAGTAGTATCCCTAGCGGGAGGGCCGAGGCCAAAAACATTCAGTACTTC. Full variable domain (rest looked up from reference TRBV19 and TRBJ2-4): DGGITQSPKYLFRKEGQNVTLSCEQNLNHDAMYWYRQDPGQGLRLIYYSQIVNDFQKGDIAEGYSVSREKKESFPLTVTSAQKNPTAFYLCASSIPSGRAEAKNIQYFGAGTRLSVL.

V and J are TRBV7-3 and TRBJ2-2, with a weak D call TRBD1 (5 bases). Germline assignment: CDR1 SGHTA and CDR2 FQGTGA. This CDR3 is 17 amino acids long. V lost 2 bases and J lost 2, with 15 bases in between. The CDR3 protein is CASSLDLDKLNTGELFF. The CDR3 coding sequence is TGTGCCAGCAGCTTAGACCTGGACAAATTAAACACCGGGGAGCTGTTTTTT.

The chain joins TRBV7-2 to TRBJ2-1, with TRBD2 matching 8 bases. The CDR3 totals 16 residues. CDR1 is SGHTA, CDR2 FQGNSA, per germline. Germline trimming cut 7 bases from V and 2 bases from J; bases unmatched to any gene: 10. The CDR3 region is CASNAGGGLTYNEQFF. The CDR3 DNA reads TGTGCCAGCAACGCCGGCGGGGGGCTAACCTACAATGAGCAGTTCTTC.

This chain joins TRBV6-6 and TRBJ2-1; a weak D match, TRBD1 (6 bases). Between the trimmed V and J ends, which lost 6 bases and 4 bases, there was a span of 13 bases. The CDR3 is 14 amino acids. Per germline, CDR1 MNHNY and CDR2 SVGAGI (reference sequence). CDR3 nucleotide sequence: TGTGCCAGCAGCCTGGACAGTTTATACAATGAGCAGTTCTTC. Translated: CASSLDSLYNEQFF.

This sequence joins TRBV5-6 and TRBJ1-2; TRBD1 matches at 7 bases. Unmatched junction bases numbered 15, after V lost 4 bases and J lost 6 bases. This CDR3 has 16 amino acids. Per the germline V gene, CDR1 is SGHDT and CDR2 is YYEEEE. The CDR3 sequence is CASSRQGGLGGDGYTF. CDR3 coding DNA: TGTGCCAGCAGCCGCCAGGGGGGACTTGGGGGTGATGGCTACACCTTC.

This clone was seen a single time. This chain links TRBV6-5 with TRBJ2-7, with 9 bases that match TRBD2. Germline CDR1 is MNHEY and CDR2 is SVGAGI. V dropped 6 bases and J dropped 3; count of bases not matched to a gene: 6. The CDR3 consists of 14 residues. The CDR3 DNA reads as TGTGCCAGCAGGACGCTAGCGGGGAGCTACGAGCAGTACTTC. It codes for CASRTLAGSYEQYF.

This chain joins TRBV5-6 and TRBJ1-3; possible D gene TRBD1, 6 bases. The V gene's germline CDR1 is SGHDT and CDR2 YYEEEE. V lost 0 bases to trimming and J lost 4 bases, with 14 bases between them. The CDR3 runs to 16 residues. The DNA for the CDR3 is TGTGCCAGCAGCTTGGTTGCAGGGGAAGGAGGAAACACCATATATTTT. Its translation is CASSLVAGEGGNTIYF. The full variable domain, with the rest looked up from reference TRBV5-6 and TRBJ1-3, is DAGVTQSPTHLIKTRGQQVTLRCSPKSGHDTVSWYQQALGQGPQFIFQYYEEEERQRGNFPDRFSGHQFPNYSSELNVNALLLGDSALYLCASSLVAGEGGNTIYFGEGSWLTVV.

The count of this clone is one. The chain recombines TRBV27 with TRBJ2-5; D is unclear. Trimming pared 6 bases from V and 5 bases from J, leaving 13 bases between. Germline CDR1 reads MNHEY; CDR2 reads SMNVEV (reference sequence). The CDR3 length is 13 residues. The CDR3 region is CASRRKMEETQYF. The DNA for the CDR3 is TGTGCCAGCAGACGAAAAATGGAGGAGACCCAGTACTTC.

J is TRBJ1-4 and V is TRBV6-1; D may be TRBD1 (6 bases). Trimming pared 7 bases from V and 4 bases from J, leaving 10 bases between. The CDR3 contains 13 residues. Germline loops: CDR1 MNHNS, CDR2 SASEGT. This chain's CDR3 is CASIRQVNEKLFF. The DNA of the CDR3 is TGTGCCAGCATCCGACAGGTTAATGAAAAACTGTTTTTT.

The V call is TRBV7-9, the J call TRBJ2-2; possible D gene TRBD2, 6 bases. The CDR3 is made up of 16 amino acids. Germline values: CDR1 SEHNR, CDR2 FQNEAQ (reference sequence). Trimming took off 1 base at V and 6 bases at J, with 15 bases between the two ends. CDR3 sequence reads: CASSLVGGRGAGELFF. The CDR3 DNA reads TGTGCCAGCAGCTTAGTTGGAGGGAGAGGCGCCGGGGAGCTGTTTTTT.

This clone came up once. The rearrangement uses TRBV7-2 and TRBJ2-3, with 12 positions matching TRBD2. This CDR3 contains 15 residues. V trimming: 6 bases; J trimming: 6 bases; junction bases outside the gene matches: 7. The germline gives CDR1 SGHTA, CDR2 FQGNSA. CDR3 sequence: CASSPTSGRRDTQYF. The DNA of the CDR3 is TGTGCCAGCAGTCCGACTAGCGGGAGAAGGGATACGCAGTATTTT.

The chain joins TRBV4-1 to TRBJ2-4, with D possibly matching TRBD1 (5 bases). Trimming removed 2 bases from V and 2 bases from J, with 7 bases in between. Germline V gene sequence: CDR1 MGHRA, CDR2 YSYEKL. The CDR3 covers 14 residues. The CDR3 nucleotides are TGCGCCAGCAGCCAACAGGGCCCCAAAAACATTCAGTACTTC. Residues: CASSQQGPKNIQYF.